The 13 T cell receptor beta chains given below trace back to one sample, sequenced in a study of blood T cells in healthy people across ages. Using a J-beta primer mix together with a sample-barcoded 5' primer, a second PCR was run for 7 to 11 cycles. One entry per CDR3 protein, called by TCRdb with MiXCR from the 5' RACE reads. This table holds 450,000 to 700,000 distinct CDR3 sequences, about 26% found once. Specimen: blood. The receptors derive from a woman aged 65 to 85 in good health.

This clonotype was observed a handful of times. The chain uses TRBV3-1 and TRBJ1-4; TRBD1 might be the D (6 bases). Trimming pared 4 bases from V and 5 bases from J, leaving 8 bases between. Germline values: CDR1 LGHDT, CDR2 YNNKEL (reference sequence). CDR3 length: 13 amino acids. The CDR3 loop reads CASSRTENEKLFF. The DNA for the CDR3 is TGTGCCAGCAGCCGGACAGAGAATGAAAAACTGTTTTTT.

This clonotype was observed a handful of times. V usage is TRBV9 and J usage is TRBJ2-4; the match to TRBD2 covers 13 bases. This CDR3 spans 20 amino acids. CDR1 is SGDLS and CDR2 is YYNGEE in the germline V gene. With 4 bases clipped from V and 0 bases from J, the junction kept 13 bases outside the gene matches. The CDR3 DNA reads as TGTGCCAGCAGCTCATATCCGGGACTAGCGGGGACCGTAGCCAAAAACATTCAGTACTTC. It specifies CASSSYPGLAGTVAKNIQYF.

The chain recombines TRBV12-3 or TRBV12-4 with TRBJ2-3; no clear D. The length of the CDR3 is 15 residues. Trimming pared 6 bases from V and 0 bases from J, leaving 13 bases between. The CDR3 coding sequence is TGTGCCAGCAGCTCCGACCGTTCTAGCACAGATACGCAGTATTTT. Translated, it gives CASSSDRSSTDTQYF.

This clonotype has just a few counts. This CDR3 is CSAYYLTGAYGYTF. CDR3 sequence (DNA): TGCAGTGCCTACTACTTGACAGGGGCCTATGGCTACACCTTC. The chain links TRBV20-1 to TRBJ1-2, with 8 bases lining up with TRBD1. The CDR3 length is 14 residues. The germline gives CDR1 DFQATT, CDR2 SNEGSKA (reference sequence). V shed 6 bases, J shed 4 bases, and the junction held 10 bases outside the gene matches.

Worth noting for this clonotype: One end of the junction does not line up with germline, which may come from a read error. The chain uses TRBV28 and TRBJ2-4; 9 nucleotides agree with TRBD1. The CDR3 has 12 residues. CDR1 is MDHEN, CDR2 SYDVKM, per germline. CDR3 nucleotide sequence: TGTGCCAGCAGTTTAGGGACAGGGTCGAGCGACTTC. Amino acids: CASSLGTGSSDF.

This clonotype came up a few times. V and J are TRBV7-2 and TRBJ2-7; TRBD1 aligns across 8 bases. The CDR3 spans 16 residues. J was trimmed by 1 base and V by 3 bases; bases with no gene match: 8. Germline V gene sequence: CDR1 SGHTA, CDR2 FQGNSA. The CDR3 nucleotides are TGTGCCAGCAGCTTCGGGACAGGCGCCGTATCCTACGAGCAGTACTTC. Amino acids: CASSFGTGAVSYEQYF.

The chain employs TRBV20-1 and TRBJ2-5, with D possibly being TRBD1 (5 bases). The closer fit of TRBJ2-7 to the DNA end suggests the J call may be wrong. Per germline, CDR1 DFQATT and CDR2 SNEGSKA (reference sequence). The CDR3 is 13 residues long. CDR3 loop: CSARVQGPDEQYF. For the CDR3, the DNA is TGCAGTGCTAGGGTGCAGGGCCCCGACGAGCAGTACTTC.

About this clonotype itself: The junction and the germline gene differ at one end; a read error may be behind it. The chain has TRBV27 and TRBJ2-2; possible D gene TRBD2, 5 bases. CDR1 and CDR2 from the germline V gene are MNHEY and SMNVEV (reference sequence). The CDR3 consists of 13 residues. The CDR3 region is CASSHTIAGELLF. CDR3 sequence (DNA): TGTGCCAGCAGTCATACTATCGCCGGGGAGCTGCTTTTT.

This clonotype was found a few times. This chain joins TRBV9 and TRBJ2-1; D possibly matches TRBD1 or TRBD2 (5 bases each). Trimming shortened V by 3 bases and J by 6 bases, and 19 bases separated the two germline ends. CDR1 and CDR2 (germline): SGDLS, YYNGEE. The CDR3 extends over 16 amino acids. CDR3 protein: CASSARGTGSGNEQFF. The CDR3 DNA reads TGTGCCAGCAGCGCCCGAGGGACCGGCAGTGGCAATGAGCAGTTCTTC.

CDR3 DNA sequence: TGTGCCAGCAGCTTAGTACAGGACCGTCCGAGTGAGCAGTACTTC. Protein sequence: CASSLVQDRPSEQYF. J is TRBJ2-5 and V is TRBV7-6; D might be TRBD1 (5 bases). Germline V lookup: CDR1 SGHVS, CDR2 FNYEAQ. The ends were cut back, 1 base at V and 11 bases at J, with 20 bases in the middle. The length of the CDR3 is 15 residues.

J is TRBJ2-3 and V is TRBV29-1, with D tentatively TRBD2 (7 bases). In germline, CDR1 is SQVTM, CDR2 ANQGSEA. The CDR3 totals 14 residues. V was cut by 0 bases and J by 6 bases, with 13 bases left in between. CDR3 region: CSVEERGGGDTQYF. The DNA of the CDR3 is TGCAGCGTTGAAGAGAGGGGGGGCGGGGATACGCAGTATTTT.

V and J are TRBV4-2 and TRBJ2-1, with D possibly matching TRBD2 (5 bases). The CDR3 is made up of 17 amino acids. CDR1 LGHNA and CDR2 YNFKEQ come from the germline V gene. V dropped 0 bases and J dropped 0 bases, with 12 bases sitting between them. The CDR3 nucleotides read TGTGCCAGCAGCCAAGATCTAGCCCGAAGCTCCTACAATGAGCAGTTCTTC. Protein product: CASSQDLARSSYNEQFF.

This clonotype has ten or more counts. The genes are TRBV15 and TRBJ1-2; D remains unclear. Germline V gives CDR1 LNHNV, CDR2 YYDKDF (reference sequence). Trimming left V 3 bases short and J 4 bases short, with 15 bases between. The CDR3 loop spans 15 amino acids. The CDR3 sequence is CATSSAEKRLYGYTF. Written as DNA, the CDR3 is TGTGCCACCAGCAGCGCAGAGAAAAGGCTCTATGGCTACACCTTC. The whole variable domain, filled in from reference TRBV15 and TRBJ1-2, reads DAMVIQNPRYQVTQFGKPVTLSCSQTLNHNVMYWYQQKSSQAPKLLFHYYDKDFNNEADTPDNFQSRRPNTSFCFLDIRSPGLGDTAMYLCATSSAEKRLYGYTFGSGTRLTVV.